One sample yielded the 21 T cell receptor beta chains listed below, sequenced in a study of blood T cell repertoires in COVID-19. The repertoire was sequenced with immunoSEQ multiplex PCR; TCRdb's copy has only in-frame clones and lacks some. The sample gives roughly 260,000 clones, approximately 90% of which show up once; under 2.5% is in the top ten. The sample consisted of peripheral blood. The receptors come from a woman between 40 and 50 years old who had recovered from COVID-19.

The V and J genes are TRBV9 and TRBJ2-2, with TRBD2 matching over 10 bases. This CDR3 comprises 16 residues. Germline V lookup: CDR1 SGDLS, CDR2 YYNGEE. V dropped 0 bases and J dropped 4; count of bases not matched to a gene: 3. The CDR3 nucleotides read TGTGCCAGCAGCGTAGGTCCTAGCGGGAGCACCGGGGAGCTGTTTTTT. Its translation is CASSVGPSGSTGELFF.

The chain uses TRBV19 and TRBJ1-2; D might be TRBD1 (5 bases). CDR3 size: 17 residues. Trimming took 6 bases from V and 7 from J, leaving 27 bases between them. The germline gives CDR1 LNHDA, CDR2 SQIVND (reference sequence). The CDR3 loop reads CASRGTGGRARQFGYTF. CDR3 nucleotide sequence: TGTGCCAGTAGGGGGACCGGAGGGCGCGCCCGGCAGTTTGGCTACACCTTC. The entire variable domain, with the rest obtained from reference TRBV19 and TRBJ1-2, is as follows: DGGITQSPKYLFRKEGQNVTLSCEQNLNHDAMYWYRQDPGQGLRLIYYSQIVNDFQKGDIAEGYSVSREKKESFPLTVTSAQKNPTAFYLCASRGTGGRARQFGYTFGSGTRLTVV.

This clone was seen only once. J is TRBJ1-2 and V is TRBV11-3, with 12 nucleotides matching TRBD1. V lost 1 base and J lost 8; bases outside the gene matches: 5. CDR1 and CDR2 from the germline V gene are SGHNT and YENEEA. This CDR3 spans 15 amino acids. CDR3 DNA sequence: TGTGCCAGCAGCTTAGTTGGGACAGGGGGCGACGGCTACACCTTC. As protein: CASSLVGTGGDGYTF. Complete variable domain (other parts from reference TRBV11-3 and TRBJ1-2): EAGVVQSPRYKIIEKKQPVAFWCNPISGHNTLYWYLQNLGQGPELLIRYENEEAVDDSQLPKDRFSAERLKGVDSTLKIQPAELGDSAVYLCASSLVGTGGDGYTFGSGTRLTVV.

This chain connects TRBV27 to TRBJ1-5; D not resolved. Germline CDR1 MNHEY, CDR2 SMNVEV (reference sequence). Trimming took 7 bases from V and 0 from J, leaving 16 bases between them. This CDR3 comprises 16 residues. DNA of the CDR3: TGTGCCAGCAAGAGTGAGGGCCCATATAGCAATCAGCCCCAGCATTTT. It translates to CASKSEGPYSNQPQHF.

The J gene is TRBJ1-2, the V gene TRBV20-1; D is possibly TRBD1 (5 bases). V lost 2 bases, J lost 7 bases, and 5 bases lay in between. Looked up from germline, CDR1 is DFQATT and CDR2 is SNEGSKA (reference sequence). CDR3 length: 10 residues. The CDR3 DNA reads as TGCAGTGCTAGACAGGGTGGCTACACCTTC. It translates to CSARQGGYTF.

V is TRBV4-3 and J is TRBJ2-2, with 10 bases aligning to TRBD1. The J segment lost 2 bases and the V segment lost 4 bases, leaving 10 bases of the junction unmatched. The CDR3 spans 18 residues. Germline-derived CDR1 and CDR2 are LGHNA and YSLEER. Here the CDR3 reads CASSPDWTGGFNTGELFF. The CDR3 DNA reads as TGCGCCAGCAGCCCCGACTGGACAGGGGGGTTTAACACCGGGGAGCTGTTTTTT.

Many counts were recorded for this clone. The gene calls are TRBV12-5 and TRBJ2-7; 7 positions agree with TRBD1. The germline CDR1 and CDR2 sequences are LGHNT and FRNRAP. The V and J ends lost 4 bases and 2 bases, in that order; junction bases with no gene match: 8. The CDR3 sequence is 15 residues long. The CDR3 DNA sequence: TGTGCTAGTGGTTCGTCTTCTACAGGGGCCTACGAGCAGTACTTC. Protein: CASGSSSTGAYEQYF.

V gene TRBV19 combines with J gene TRBJ2-1, with D maybe TRBD1 (6 bases). V lost 6 bases and J lost 5, with 14 bases in between. Germline loops: CDR1 LNHDA, CDR2 SQIVND (reference sequence). The length of the CDR3 is 14 residues. CDR3 protein: CASSTTGSHNEQFF. The CDR3 bases are TGTGCCAGTAGCACCACAGGGAGTCACAATGAGCAGTTCTTC.

This chain joins TRBV29-1 and TRBJ2-1, with 10 bases matching TRBD2. Losses at the gene ends were 1 base for V and 6 bases for J; bases not matched to a gene: 9. The CDR3 extends over 16 amino acids. The germline CDR1 and CDR2 sequences are SQVTM and ANQGSEA. In nucleotides, the CDR3 is TGCAGCGTTGAAGCCGAGCGGGGGGGTCCACCCAATGAGCAGTTCTTC. It encodes CSVEAERGGPPNEQFF.

The rearrangement joins TRBV10-1 to TRBJ2-7; TRBD1 might be the D (6 bases). The V gene's germline CDR1 is WNHNN and CDR2 SYGVQD (reference sequence). The CDR3 covers 13 residues. Trimming stripped 8 bases from V and 3 bases from J, with 14 bases between. CDR3 region: CASAGDRSYEQYF. CDR3 DNA: TGCGCCAGCGCCGGTGACAGGAGCTACGAGCAGTACTTC.

The chain couples TRBV16 to TRBJ1-6, with a weak D call TRBD1 (6 bases). The V and J ends lost 6 bases and 0 bases respectively, with 12 bases between them. Per germline, CDR1 KGHSY and CDR2 FQNENV. The CDR3 spans 16 residues. The CDR3: CASSRGQSSYNSPLHF. CDR3 nucleotides: TGTGCCAGCAGTCGTGGACAGAGCTCCTATAATTCACCCCTCCACTTT.

The V call is TRBV6-4, the J call TRBJ1-1; D gene unclear. V lost 4 bases and J lost 0, with 6 bases in between. This CDR3 is built from 13 residues. Germline values: CDR1 MRHNA, CDR2 SNTAGT. The CDR3, as DNA: TGTGCCAGCAGTGTCGAGGTGAACACTGAAGCTTTCTTT. Protein: CASSVEVNTEAFF.

The chain uses TRBV19 and TRBJ2-3; possibly TRBD1 for D (6 bases). Germline CDR1 LNHDA, CDR2 SQIVND (reference sequence). V shed 7 bases and J shed 3 bases, with 20 bases lying between them. The CDR3 contains 16 residues. The CDR3 loop reads CASTLLGGTGTDTQYF. For the CDR3, the DNA is TGTGCCAGTACCTTGTTAGGGGGTACGGGAACAGATACGCAGTATTTT.

Here the CDR3 reads CASSPVRQGNSPLHF. The CDR3 DNA sequence: TGTGCCAGTAGTCCCGTTAGACAGGGGAATTCACCCCTCCACTTT. This chain uses TRBV19 with TRBJ1-6; 8 bases are a match to TRBD1. Germline V gives CDR1 LNHDA, CDR2 SQIVND (reference sequence). Trimming removed 5 bases from V and 7 bases from J; junction bases left unmatched: 7. This CDR3 spans 15 amino acids.

The chain has TRBV18 and TRBJ2-3; D is unresolved. Trimming cost V 1 base and J 1 base, with 9 bases left between them. The CDR3 spans 15 residues. The germline gives CDR1 KGHSH, CDR2 LQKENI. CDR3 sequence (DNA): TGTGCCAGCTCACCACGCGTTACCGGCACAGATACGCAGTATTTT. Protein sequence: CASSPRVTGTDTQYF. The full variable domain, rest sourced from reference TRBV18 and TRBJ2-3, is NAGVMQNPRHLVRRRGQEARLRCSPMKGHSHVYWYRQLPEEGLKFMVYLQKENIIDESGMPKERFSAEFPKEGPSILRIQQVVRGDSAAYFCASSPRVTGTDTQYFGPGTRLTVL.

The chain has TRBV24-1 and TRBJ2-7, with 7 bases identical to TRBD1. The CDR3 runs to 13 residues. J gave up 4 bases and V 6 bases, and 5 bases lay outside the gene matches. The germline gives CDR1 KGHDR, CDR2 SFDVKD. CDR3 sequence (DNA): TGTGCCACCAGTAAGGGACAGCCTTACGAGCAGTACTTC. It yields the protein CATSKGQPYEQYF.

This clone came up once. The chain links TRBV15 to TRBJ2-3, with a weak D call TRBD1 (6 bases). Trimming shortened V by 5 bases and J by 1 base, and 13 bases separated the two germline ends. Germline lookup yields CDR1 LNHNV and CDR2 YYDKDF (reference sequence). The CDR3 loop spans 15 amino acids. CDR3 sequence reads: CATSERRTGTDTQYF. CDR3 nucleotides: TGTGCCACCAGCGAGAGGAGGACAGGCACAGATACGCAGTATTTT.

In this sample, this clone turned up once. The sample carries other DNA sequences with the same CDR3. The chain couples TRBV19 to TRBJ1-4, with 8 bases fitting TRBD1. This CDR3 region has 13 residues. The junction had 3 bases not matched to a gene; V was cut back by 4 bases and J by 8 bases. CDR1 is LNHDA, CDR2 SQIVND, per germline (reference sequence). The CDR3 region is CASSNRGDEKLFF. The CDR3 DNA reads TGTGCCAGTAGTAACAGGGGGGACGAAAAACTGTTTTTT.

This clone came up once. The rearrangement joins TRBV6-1 to TRBJ1-5; perhaps TRBD1 as D (5 bases). Trimming removed 0 bases at V and 7 bases at J, with 13 bases between. Germline loops: CDR1 MNHNS, CDR2 SASEGT. The CDR3 extends over 15 amino acids. Written as DNA, the CDR3 is TGTGCCAGCAGTGAAGCGCCGGGGGGAGGCCAGCCCCAGCATTTT. This codes for CASSEAPGGGQPQHF.

About this clone: The junction departs from the called germline gene at one end, perhaps through a read error. J is TRBJ2-7 and V is TRBV6-2 or TRBV6-3; tentatively, D is TRBD2 (6 bases). The CDR3 runs 15 residues. Germline V gene lookup returns CDR1 MNHEY and CDR2 SVGEGT. The CDR3 DNA reads as TGTGCCAGCAGTAACTCCGGGAGACAGATATACGAGCAGTACTTC. Translation gives CASSNSGRQIYEQYF.

The CDR3 sequence is CASSLTGQGNEKLFF. CDR3 nucleotides: TGTGCCAGCAGCTTAACGGGACAGGGAAATGAAAAACTGTTTTTT. V gene TRBV7-3 combines with J gene TRBJ1-4; 9 nucleotides align to TRBD1. After removal of 0 bases from V and 5 bases from J, the junction contained 1 base not matched to a gene. The CDR3 spans 15 residues. CDR1 and CDR2 from the germline V gene are SGHTA and FQGTGA.